The text below deals with one TCR beta chain. This sample was included in a study of T cells expressing NK-cell markers. Reprocessing the 5' RACE reads, TCRdb reports a single entry for every CDR3 protein and omits DNA. The sample holds some 410,000 distinct CDR3 sequences. This receptor was taken from a woman between 18 and 70 years old in good health. The material sequenced was blood T cells: a sorted CD56 or NKG2C T cell subset, CD4+ or CD8+ T cells, or bulk PBMC T cells (not recorded which).

The CDR3 spells CASDTTDNNYEQYF. This chain connects TRBV2 to TRBJ2-7; without DNA, the TCRdb call of TRBD1 cannot be checked. Germline values: CDR1 SNHLY, CDR2 FYNNEI. This CDR3 has 14 amino acids. Full variable domain (missing parts from reference TRBV2 and TRBJ2-7): EPEVTQTPSHQVTQMGQEVILRCVPISNHLYFYWYRQILGQKVEFLVSFYNNEISEKSEIFDDQFSVERPDGSNFTLKIRSTKLEDSAMYFCASDTTDNNYEQYFGPGTRLTVT.